The rows below give T cell receptor beta chains drawn from one sample of a study of PD-L1 blockade in urothelial cancer. This table comes from immunoSEQ multiplex PCR, and its TCRdb copy is limited to in-frame clones, with some not included. The sample records about 25,000 clones, approximately 86% being singletons. The sample consisted of PBMCs, taken around atezolizumab (anti-PD-L1) treatment. The receptors come from a man aged 65-85 years with urothelial cancer. CDR3s include the opening cysteine and the closing phenylalanine or tryptophan. The order of the fields is D gene, V gene, J gene, clone size, CDR3 protein, CDR3 DNA. The D gene is left open where the match is weak. Where a row states a size, it is once, few, many or the class of an expanded clone; other rows omit it.

D: TRBD1
V: TRBV14
J: TRBJ1-1
size: .
CDR3: CASSHPGQGQYGTEAFF
DNA: TGTGCCAGCAGCCACCCGGGACAGGGGCAGTATGGCACTGAAGCTTTCTTT

D: TRBD1
V: TRBV14
J: TRBJ2-7
size: few
CDR3: CASSHRQGSYEQYF
DNA: TGTGCCAGCAGCCACCGACAGGGCTCCTACGAGCAGTACTTC

D: .
V: TRBV7-2
J: TRBJ2-1
size: .
CDR3: CASSLGHPLNDEQFF
DNA: TGTGCCAGCAGCTTAGGACACCCCCTGAACGATGAGCAGTTCTTC

D: .
V: TRBV7-2
J: TRBJ2-7
size: .
CDR3: CASSPLGGSSEQYF
DNA: TGTGCCAGCAGCCCCCTGGGGGGATCGAGCGAGCAGTACTTC

D: TRBD1
V: TRBV6-5
J: TRBJ2-2
size: few
CDR3: CASSWTGSIPGELFF
DNA: TGTGCCAGCAGTTGGACAGGGTCAATTCCCGGGGAGCTGTTTTTT

D: .
V: TRBV4-2
J: TRBJ1-3
size: .
CDR3: CASSQEDLDGNTIYF
DNA: TGTGCCAGCAGCCAAGAGGACTTGGATGGAAACACCATATATTTT

D: TRBD1
V: TRBV7-8
J: TRBJ2-5
size: .
CDR3: CASSAGTGQRETQYF
DNA: TGTGCCAGCAGCGCAGGGACAGGGCAGCGAGAGACCCAGTACTTC

D: .
V: TRBV5-4
J: TRBJ2-3
size: .
CDR3: CASGGVRDTQYF
DNA: TGTGCCAGCGGTGGAGTGCGCGATACGCAGTATTTT

D: TRBD1
V: TRBV5-1
J: TRBJ2-3
size: .
CDR3: CASSGGQTSTDTQYF
DNA: TGCGCCAGCAGCGGGGGACAGACTAGCACAGATACGCAGTATTTT

D: .
V: TRBV9
J: TRBJ2-1
size: .
CDR3: CASSVDPSYNEQFF
DNA: TGTGCCAGCAGCGTCGACCCTAGCTACAATGAGCAGTTCTTC

D: .
V: TRBV5-4
J: TRBJ2-2
size: .
CDR3: CASSWAGQRTGELFF
DNA: TGTGCCAGCAGCTGGGCGGGACAGCGCACCGGGGAGCTGTTTTTT

D: .
V: TRBV5-1
J: TRBJ1-4
size: .
CDR3: CASSFSSRGPNEKLFF
DNA: TGCGCCAGCAGCTTCAGTTCCAGAGGCCCTAATGAAAAACTGTTTTTT

D: TRBD2
V: TRBV4-2
J: TRBJ2-5
size: .
CDR3: CASSRLTSGSQETQYF
DNA: TGTGCCAGCAGCCGCCTGACTAGCGGCTCACAAGAGACCCAGTACTTC

D: TRBD2
V: TRBV5-1
J: TRBJ2-7
size: .
CDR3: CAGGRTSGSSYEQYF
DNA: TGCGCCGGCGGAAGGACTAGCGGGAGTTCCTACGAGCAGTACTTC

D: .
V: TRBV14
J: TRBJ2-1
size: .
CDR3: CASSQERVGLWNEQFF
DNA: TGTGCCAGCAGCCAAGAGAGGGTCGGTCTGTGGAATGAGCAGTTCTTC

D: .
V: TRBV5-1
J: TRBJ2-7
size: .
CDR3: CASSLSGVLSEQYF
DNA: TGCGCCAGCAGCTTGTCAGGGGTCCTAAGCGAGCAGTACTTC

D: .
V: TRBV6-1
J: TRBJ2-3
size: .
CDR3: CASSEAQRSSWGTDTQYF
DNA: TGTGCCAGCAGTGAGGCCCAGCGGTCCTCGTGGGGCACAGATACGCAGTATTTT

D: .
V: TRBV18
J: TRBJ1-2
size: few
CDR3: CASSPRAGPGGYTF
DNA: TGTGCCAGCTCACCACGAGCGGGGCCAGGCGGCTACACCTTC

D: TRBD2
V: TRBV11-2
J: TRBJ2-1
size: .
CDR3: CASSFRGLASNEQFF
DNA: TGTGCCAGCAGCTTTCGAGGACTAGCCTCCAATGAGCAGTTCTTC

D: .
V: TRBV6-5
J: TRBJ1-5
size: .
CDR3: CASRLTGASYQPQHF
DNA: TGTGCCAGCAGATTGACAGGCGCATCGTATCAGCCCCAGCATTTT

D: TRBD1
V: TRBV11-3
J: TRBJ2-7
size: .
CDR3: CASSSGQENYYEQYF
DNA: TGTGCCAGCAGCTCGGGACAGGAGAATTACTACGAGCAGTACTTC

D: .
V: TRBV5-8
J: TRBJ1-1
size: .
CDR3: CASSSTGLGNTEAFF
DNA: TGTGCCAGCAGCTCAACAGGGTTGGGGAACACTGAAGCTTTCTTT

D: .
V: TRBV27
J: TRBJ2-7
size: .
CDR3: CASSLTRINEQYF
DNA: TGTGCCAGCAGTTTAACTAGAATCAACGAGCAGTACTTC

D: .
V: TRBV29-1
J: TRBJ1-2
size: .
CDR3: CSVAGHSNYGYTF
DNA: TGCAGCGTGGCAGGGCACTCTAACTATGGCTACACCTTC

D: TRBD1
V: TRBV5-6
J: TRBJ2-3
size: .
CDR3: CASSLEGTGTDTQYF
DNA: TGTGCCAGCAGCTTGGAAGGGACAGGCACAGATACGCAGTATTTT

D: .
V: TRBV6-1
J: TRBJ2-7
size: .
CDR3: CASRIQGNPYEQYF
DNA: TGTGCCAGCAGAATCCAGGGGAACCCCTACGAGCAGTACTTC

D: .
V: TRBV6-1
J: TRBJ2-7
size: .
CDR3: CASREYSSYEQYF
DNA: TGTGCCAGCAGAGAGTATAGCTCCTACGAGCAGTACTTC

D: TRBD1
V: TRBV30
J: TRBJ1-5
size: .
CDR3: CASSGQGRQPQHF
DNA: TGTGCCTCCTCGGGACAGGGACGTCAGCCCCAGCATTTT

D: TRBD2
V: TRBV7-2
J: TRBJ2-5
size: .
CDR3: CASSLGLAAGETQYF
DNA: TGTGCCAGCAGCTTAGGACTAGCGGCGGGGGAGACCCAGTACTTC

D: TRBD1
V: TRBV7-3
J: TRBJ1-2
size: .
CDR3: CASRAPGQGDYGYTF
DNA: TGTGCCAGCAGGGCCCCGGGACAGGGAGACTATGGCTACACCTTC

D: .
V: TRBV5-4
J: TRBJ1-1
size: few
CDR3: CASSLPRSNTEAFF
DNA: TGTGCCAGCAGCCTACCGAGATCGAACACTGAAGCTTTCTTT

D: .
V: TRBV28
J: TRBJ2-7
size: .
CDR3: CASSLLLTGTHEQYF
DNA: TGTGCCAGCAGTTTATTACTCACAGGGACCCACGAGCAGTACTTC

D: .
V: TRBV6-5
J: TRBJ2-1
size: .
CDR3: CASRSFSGEQFF
DNA: TGTGCCAGCAGATCTTTTAGCGGTGAGCAGTTCTTC

D: .
V: TRBV19
J: TRBJ2-1
size: .
CDR3: CASRVASGSSYNEQFF
DNA: TGTGCCAGTAGGGTTGCAAGCGGAAGCTCCTACAATGAGCAGTTCTTC

D: .
V: TRBV9
J: TRBJ1-1
size: .
CDR3: CASSVHPGPDSGSEAFF
DNA: TGTGCCAGCAGCGTACATCCAGGGCCAGATTCGGGCTCTGAAGCTTTCTTT

D: .
V: TRBV19
J: TRBJ1-1
size: .
CDR3: CASIQTGSNTEAFF
DNA: TGTGCCAGTATCCAGACAGGAAGTAACACTGAAGCTTTCTTT

D: .
V: TRBV5-1
J: TRBJ1-1
size: once
CDR3: CASSLDFSGARTEAFF
DNA: TGCGCCAGCAGCTTGGACTTCTCAGGGGCAAGGACTGAAGCTTTCTTT

D: .
V: TRBV11-2
J: TRBJ1-1
size: .
CDR3: CASSSFPVNTEAFF
DNA: TGTGCCAGCAGCTCTTTTCCAGTGAACACTGAAGCTTTCTTT

D: TRBD2
V: TRBV2
J: TRBJ2-3
size: .
CDR3: CASRGRSGSADTQYF
DNA: TGTGCCAGTCGGGGAAGGAGCGGGAGCGCAGATACGCAGTATTTT

D: TRBD2
V: TRBV9
J: TRBJ2-3
size: .
CDR3: CASSPKAGGTDTQYF
DNA: TGTGCCAGCAGCCCTAAGGCGGGAGGCACAGATACGCAGTATTTT

D: .
V: TRBV19
J: TRBJ1-5
size: .
CDR3: CASSVGHLNQPQHF
DNA: TGTGCCAGTAGTGTTGGGCACCTAAATCAGCCCCAGCATTTT

D: .
V: TRBV5-1
J: TRBJ2-7
size: .
CDR3: CASSLSGGGSEQYF
DNA: TGCGCCAGCAGCCTGAGCGGAGGGGGCTCGGAGCAGTACTTC

D: TRBD1
V: TRBV19
J: TRBJ1-1
size: .
CDR3: CASTRQGASEAFF
DNA: TGTGCCAGTACCAGACAGGGGGCCTCTGAAGCTTTCTTT

D: TRBD2
V: TRBV5-4
J: TRBJ2-1
size: .
CDR3: CASSLVGRAYNEQFF
DNA: TGTGCCAGCAGCTTGGTCGGGAGGGCGTACAATGAGCAGTTCTTC

D: .
V: TRBV7-6
J: TRBJ1-5
size: .
CDR3: CASSLPGQPQHF
DNA: TGTGCCAGCAGCTTACCAGGGCAGCCCCAGCATTTT

D: .
V: TRBV6-1
J: TRBJ2-2
size: .
CDR3: CASSEGPGTGELFF
DNA: TGTGCCAGCAGTGAAGGACCGGGGACCGGGGAGCTGTTTTTT

D: TRBD2
V: TRBV7-2
J: TRBJ2-3
size: .
CDR3: CASSPGTSGRFFSTDTQYF
DNA: TGTGCCAGCAGCCCGGGGACTAGCGGGAGGTTTTTTAGCACAGATACGCAGTATTTT

D: .
V: TRBV7-2
J: TRBJ2-5
size: once
CDR3: CASSEQKETQYF
DNA: TGTGCCAGCAGCGAACAAAAAGAGACCCAGTACTTC

D: .
V: TRBV6-1
J: TRBJ2-3
size: .
CDR3: CASSDGGSSSDTQYF
DNA: TGTGCCAGCAGTGATGGGGGGAGTTCGTCAGATACGCAGTATTTT